The clone carrying this TCR beta chain has only a few counts. Its antigen is not identified. Assay used: immunoSEQ multiplex PCR; TCRdb lists only in-frame clones, some missing. The sample records several thousand clones, about 46% being singletons. This sample was included in a study of T cells in localized non-small cell lung cancer. The study, taken as a whole, reports: A single tumor region was sequenced, leaving heterogeneity possible.

V dropped 2 bases and J dropped 7 bases, with 7 bases sitting between them. The CDR3 totals 12 residues. Germline CDR1 is MNHGY and CDR2 is SAAAGT. The chain couples TRBV6-8 to TRBJ2-3; D unclear. Specimen: lung tumor tissue, collected before any cancer treatment. The source is a man aged 35 to 70 with stage III lung adenocarcinoma. The CDR3 region has the DNA TGTGCCAGCAGTTACGAGGCATATACGCAGTATTTT. It yields the protein CASSYEAYTQYF.